This entry lists 32 T cell receptor beta chains sequenced from one sample in a study of blood T cell repertoires in COVID-19. Using immunoSEQ multiplex PCR, the repertoire was profiled, and TCRdb retains in-frame clones only, with some absent. The sample consists of 150,000 to 200,000 clones, 86% of them appearing once. The source material was peripheral blood. Receptors were obtained from a man aged 50-59 years with active or convalescent COVID-19.

The chain uses TRBV4-1 and TRBJ2-1; 10 positions match TRBD1. With 3 bases clipped from V and 8 bases from J, the junction kept 4 bases outside the gene matches. Germline CDR1 and CDR2: MGHRA and YSYEKL. CDR3 length: 14 amino acids. CDR3 sequence: CASSHPGQGHEQFF. CDR3 nucleotides: TGCGCCAGCAGCCACCCGGGACAGGGGCATGAGCAGTTCTTC.

The V call is TRBV6-6, the J call TRBJ2-1; D possibly corresponds to TRBD2 (7 bases). This CDR3 spans 16 amino acids. The ends were cut back, 2 bases at V and 8 bases at J, with 19 bases in the middle. In germline, CDR1 is MNHNY, CDR2 SVGAGI (reference sequence). CDR3: CASSYGLGAGGHEQFF. Here the CDR3 DNA reads TGTGCCAGCAGTTACGGTCTCGGGGCCGGGGGGCATGAGCAGTTCTTC.

This clone was counted once. A far larger clone is off by one base, so a read error is likely. Distinct nucleotide sequences in the sample also encode this CDR3. V and J are TRBV9 and TRBJ2-5; D might be TRBD1 (6 bases). V lost 3 bases to trimming and J lost 1 base, with 16 bases between them. Germline loops: CDR1 SGDLS, CDR2 YYNGEE. CDR3 length: 16 amino acids. The CDR3 DNA reads TGTGCCAGCAGCGGTGGGACATCTTACCCCCAAGAGACCCAGTACTTC. Encoded protein: CASSGGTSYPQETQYF. The full variable domain, its missing parts supplied by reference TRBV9 and TRBJ2-5, is DSGVTQTPKHLITATGQRVTLRCSPRSGDLSVYWYQQSLDQGLQFLIQYYNGEERAKGNILERFSAQQFPDLHSELNLSSLELGDSALYFCASSGGTSYPQETQYFGPGTRLLVL.

CDR3 sequence reads: CASSGGTSGTDTQYF. CDR3 DNA: TGTGCCAGCAGCGGTGGGACTAGCGGCACAGATACGCAGTATTTT. The chain recombines TRBV6-5 with TRBJ2-3; 10 nucleotides match TRBD2. Germline V gene lookup returns CDR1 MNHEY and CDR2 SVGAGI. The CDR3 runs 15 residues. The ends lost 6 bases at V and 1 base at J; junction bases unmatched: 4.

V and J are TRBV5-4 and TRBJ2-4; D is uncertain. V was cut by 3 bases and J by 2 bases, with 15 bases left in between. The CDR3 loop spans 16 amino acids. The germline CDR1 and CDR2 sequences are SGHNT and YYREEE (reference sequence). The CDR3 here is CASSSHPGLSKNIQYF. CDR3 DNA sequence: TGTGCCAGCAGCTCCCACCCCGGGTTATCCAAAAACATTCAGTACTTC.

The chain is built from TRBV6-5 and TRBJ2-7, with D maybe TRBD1 (5 bases). The CDR3 has 13 amino acids. V was cut by 5 bases and J by 0 bases, with 8 bases left in between. The germline gives CDR1 MNHEY, CDR2 SVGAGI. CDR3 amino acids: CASSIDSSYEQYF. The CDR3 nucleotides read TGTGCCAGCAGTATTGACAGCTCCTACGAGCAGTACTTC.

The rearrangement joins TRBV19 to TRBJ1-4; D is perhaps TRBD1 (5 bases). This CDR3 comprises 16 residues. Germline CDR1 LNHDA, CDR2 SQIVND (reference sequence). The germline V and J ends were trimmed by 6 bases and 6 bases, with 20 bases remaining between them. The CDR3 region is CASSMPSDSYDEKLFF. Written as DNA, the CDR3 is TGTGCCAGTAGCATGCCCTCAGACAGTTACGATGAAAAACTGTTTTTT.

In nucleotides, the CDR3 is TGTGCCAGCAGCCGAAAGTTGGACACCACCAGGGAGACCCAGTACTTC. Translation gives CASSRKLDTTRETQYF. The rearrangement joins TRBV7-8 to TRBJ2-5, with D tentatively TRBD1 (5 bases). CDR3 length equals 16 residues. Trimming removed 5 bases at V and 5 bases at J, with 21 bases between. Germline V gene sequence: CDR1 SGHVS, CDR2 FQNEAQ.

This chain links TRBV9 with TRBJ2-5, with D possibly being TRBD2 (5 bases). CDR1 SGDLS and CDR2 YYNGEE come from the germline V gene. The length of the CDR3 is 15 residues. V was cut by 0 bases and J by 5 bases, with 14 bases left in between. The CDR3 sequence: CASSVASGIGETQYF. CDR3 DNA: TGTGCCAGCAGCGTAGCTTCGGGGATCGGGGAGACCCAGTACTTC.

The V and J genes are TRBV6-5 and TRBJ1-4, with 7 bases fitting TRBD1. Germline V CDR1 and CDR2: MNHEY, SVGAGI. Unmatched junction bases numbered 1, after V lost 1 base and J lost 5 bases. The CDR3 sequence is 14 residues long. The CDR3 nucleotides are TGTGCCAGCAGTTACTGGGACAGAAATGAAAAACTGTTTTTT. It specifies CASSYWDRNEKLFF.

The chain is built from TRBV5-1 and TRBJ2-1; D perhaps matches TRBD2 (6 bases). V lost 4 bases and J 7 bases, leaving 18 bases between the germline ends. This CDR3 spans 15 amino acids. Germline V gene lookup returns CDR1 SGHRS and CDR2 YFSETQ. The CDR3 protein is CASSQGLMGPNEQFF. The CDR3 coding sequence is TGCGCCAGCAGCCAGGGACTTATGGGCCCAAATGAGCAGTTCTTC.

The rearrangement uses TRBV29-1 and TRBJ2-1, with D perhaps TRBD2 (6 bases). Germline V gives CDR1 SQVTM, CDR2 ANQGSEA. The CDR3 runs to 12 residues. The V end was cut by 7 bases, the J end by 7 bases, with 14 bases between. This CDR3 reads CSAGTPPNEQFF. Written as DNA, the CDR3 is TGCAGCGCAGGGACTCCTCCGAATGAGCAGTTCTTC.

The chain recombines TRBV19 with TRBJ2-5, with 9 positions matching TRBD1. The CDR3 consists of 15 residues. The junction had 5 bases not matched to a gene; V was cut back by 5 bases and J by 1 base. Looked up from germline, CDR1 is LNHDA and CDR2 is SQIVND (reference sequence). The CDR3 loop reads CASSPGDRVQETQYF. The CDR3 coding sequence is TGTGCCAGTAGTCCGGGGGACAGGGTCCAAGAGACCCAGTACTTC. Full variable domain (remainder filled in from reference TRBV19 and TRBJ2-5): DGGITQSPKYLFRKEGQNVTLSCEQNLNHDAMYWYRQDPGQGLRLIYYSQIVNDFQKGDIAEGYSVSREKKESFPLTVTSAQKNPTAFYLCASSPGDRVQETQYFGPGTRLLVL.

The genes are TRBV10-3 and TRBJ2-2; 12 bases align to TRBD2. The V gene end was trimmed by 10 bases and the J gene end by 3 bases; junction bases not matched to a gene: 6. The V gene's germline CDR1 is ENHRY and CDR2 SYGVKD. The CDR3 spans 15 residues. The CDR3 protein is CATRLAGVDTGELFF. The DNA for the CDR3 is TGTGCCACCAGACTAGCGGGAGTGGACACCGGGGAGCTGTTTTTT.

V and J are TRBV7-4 and TRBJ1-4, with D hard to call. The CDR3 totals 11 residues. Germline loops: CDR1 SGHVT, CDR2 SQSDAQ. The V end was cut by 5 bases, the J end by 7 bases, with 5 bases between. The CDR3 DNA is TGTGCCAGCAGCCTGCGTGAAAAACTGTTTTTT. It specifies CASSLREKLFF.

The chain combines TRBV5-1 with TRBJ1-3; TRBD1 agrees at 8 bases. The CDR3 totals 15 residues. Trimming removed 5 bases from V and 3 bases from J; junction bases left unmatched: 7. Per germline, CDR1 SGHRS and CDR2 YFSETQ. CDR3 bases: TGCGCCAGCAGTCCCGGACAGGGAAGTGGAAACACCATATATTTT. This encodes CASSPGQGSGNTIYF.

This chain joins TRBV3-1 (or the pseudogene TRBV3-2) and TRBJ1-2, with 9 bases matching TRBD1. Germline V gene sequence: CDR1 LGHDT, CDR2 YNNKEL (reference sequence). The CDR3 runs to 17 residues. J lost 2 bases, V lost 4 bases, and 11 bases had no gene match. For the CDR3, the DNA is TGTGCCAGCAGCCCCCAGCCGGGACAGGGTATAAACTATGGCTACACCTTC. It codes for CASSPQPGQGINYGYTF.

The rearrangement links TRBV11-2 to TRBJ2-3; 12 bases align to TRBD2. The ends lost 5 bases at V and 7 bases at J; junction bases unmatched: 10. Germline CDR1 SGHAT, CDR2 FQNNGV. The CDR3 has 16 amino acids. CDR3 in amino acids: CASSARLAGAENTQYF. The CDR3 nucleotides read TGTGCCAGCAGCGCCAGACTAGCGGGAGCGGAAAATACGCAGTATTTT.

This rearrangement joins TRBV4-2 to TRBJ2-5; the match to TRBD2 covers 12 bases. CDR3 length: 17 amino acids. The V gene's germline CDR1 is LGHNA and CDR2 YNFKEQ. V lost 0 bases and J lost 4; bases outside the gene matches: 6. The CDR3 bases are TGTGCCAGCAGCCAAGAGCCTAGCGGGGGGGCTGGAGAGACCCAGTACTTC. It yields the protein CASSQEPSGGAGETQYF.

The rearrangement joins TRBV7-2 to TRBJ2-6, with 8 positions matching TRBD1. The length of the CDR3 is 17 residues. Germline trimming cut 3 bases from V and 3 bases from J; bases unmatched to any gene: 7. CDR1 and CDR2 (germline): SGHTA, FQGNSA. CDR3 in amino acids: CASSFNPDRVGANVLTF. The CDR3 DNA sequence: TGTGCCAGCAGCTTTAATCCGGACAGGGTTGGGGCCAACGTCCTGACTTTC. Variable domain in full (rest from reference TRBV7-2 and TRBJ2-6): GAGVSQSPSNKVTEKGKDVELRCDPISGHTALYWYRQSLGQGLEFLIYFQGNSAPDKSGLPSDRFSAERTGGSVSTLTIQRTQQEDSAVYLCASSFNPDRVGANVLTFGAGSRLTVL.

This clone was found once. V is TRBV19 and J is TRBJ2-5, with 8 bases lining up with TRBD2. CDR1 is LNHDA and CDR2 is SQIVND in the germline V gene (reference sequence). Trimming removed 3 bases from V and 0 bases from J; junction bases left unmatched: 6. The CDR3 runs 16 residues. CDR3 loop: CASSIGLAGNQETQYF. Here the CDR3 DNA reads TGTGCCAGTAGTATTGGCTTAGCGGGGAACCAAGAGACCCAGTACTTC.

The chain combines TRBV7-2 with TRBJ1-2; D not resolved. The CDR3 runs 16 residues. V lost 2 bases to trimming and J lost 6 bases, with 19 bases between them. Germline assignment: CDR1 SGHTA and CDR2 FQGNSA. The CDR3 spells CASSLISRRLGDGYTF. The CDR3 DNA reads as TGTGCCAGCAGCTTAATCTCCCGGAGGCTCGGGGATGGCTACACCTTC.

This chain connects TRBV7-9 to TRBJ1-1; a possible D gene is TRBD1 (5 bases). The germline V and J ends were trimmed by 5 bases and 9 bases, with 16 bases remaining between them. The CDR3 consists of 13 residues. Germline V gives CDR1 SEHNR, CDR2 FQNEAQ (reference sequence). Here the CDR3 DNA reads TGTGCCAGCAGCCTCCGCCCCGACAGAAAAGCTTTCTTT. Translated: CASSLRPDRKAFF.

This chain connects TRBV5-1 to TRBJ2-1; the D gene is possibly TRBD1 (5 bases). V dropped 1 base and J dropped 6 bases, with 17 bases sitting between them. Germline V gives CDR1 SGHRS, CDR2 YFSETQ. The CDR3 loop spans 16 amino acids. CDR3 nucleotide sequence: TGCGCCAGCAGCTTGAAGGGTCAGGGAAGCGCCAATGAGCAGTTCTTC. It codes for CASSLKGQGSANEQFF.

The J gene is TRBJ2-1, the V gene TRBV28, with TRBD2 matching 7 bases. The CDR3 consists of 15 residues. The trim removed 4 bases at V and 7 bases at J, leaving 10 bases unmatched. Germline loops: CDR1 MDHEN, CDR2 SYDVKM. CDR3 in DNA: TGTGCCAGCAGTTCCCCCAGCGGGATCGGGAATGAGCAGTTCTTC. It encodes CASSSPSGIGNEQFF.

The gene calls are TRBV5-1 and TRBJ1-2; tentative D call: TRBD1 (6 bases). The V end was cut by 0 bases, the J end by 4 bases, with 10 bases between. This CDR3 has 14 amino acids. The germline CDR1 and CDR2 sequences are SGHRS and YFSETQ. CDR3 residues: CASSLGQGSYGYTF. In DNA, the CDR3 is TGCGCCAGCAGCTTGGGCCAGGGGTCCTATGGCTACACCTTC.

This sequence joins TRBV18 and TRBJ1-2; D is perhaps TRBD1 (6 bases). The germline V and J ends were trimmed by 2 bases and 6 bases, with 13 bases remaining between them. The CDR3 has 14 residues. CDR1 is KGHSH and CDR2 is LQKENI in the germline V gene. The CDR3 sequence is CASSPSPQGNGYTF. The CDR3 nucleotides are TGTGCCAGCTCACCAAGTCCACAGGGCAATGGCTACACCTTC.

The chain recombines TRBV19 with TRBJ2-2; possible D gene TRBD2, 6 bases. V was shortened by 3 bases and J by 6 bases, with 14 bases between the two germline ends. Germline lookup yields CDR1 LNHDA and CDR2 SQIVND (reference sequence). This CDR3 contains 15 residues. Here the CDR3 DNA reads TGTGCCAGTAGTATGGAGGGGACGCTGGCCGGGGAGCTGTTTTTT. Its translation is CASSMEGTLAGELFF.

The rearrangement uses TRBV19 and TRBJ1-1; D remains ambiguous. V was cut by 7 bases and J by 9 bases, with 12 bases left in between. Germline loops: CDR1 LNHDA, CDR2 SQIVND (reference sequence). This CDR3 comprises 11 residues. The CDR3 DNA sequence: TGTGCCAGTACTCAACACGGGAAAGCTTTCTTT. It specifies CASTQHGKAFF. The full variable domain, its missing parts supplied by reference TRBV19 and TRBJ1-1, is DGGITQSPKYLFRKEGQNVTLSCEQNLNHDAMYWYRQDPGQGLRLIYYSQIVNDFQKGDIAEGYSVSREKKESFPLTVTSAQKNPTAFYLCASTQHGKAFFGQGTRLTVV.

V is TRBV2 and J is TRBJ2-5, with D possibly being TRBD1 (6 bases). Germline-derived CDR1 and CDR2 are SNHLY and FYNNEI. The CDR3 consists of 15 residues. Trimming removed 6 bases from V and 1 base from J, with 15 bases in between. The CDR3: CASRRDTGSQETQYF. CDR3 DNA: TGTGCCAGCAGGAGGGACACGGGTAGCCAAGAGACCCAGTACTTC.

J is TRBJ2-5 and V is TRBV19; D gene unclear. Trimming removed 8 bases from V and 5 bases from J, with 15 bases in between. The CDR3 is 13 amino acids. CDR1 LNHDA and CDR2 SQIVND come from the germline V gene (reference sequence). CDR3 amino acids: CASRNLPGETQYF. For the CDR3, the DNA is TGTGCCAGTCGTAACCTCCCCGGGGAGACCCAGTACTTC. The complete variable domain, with remaining parts taken from reference TRBV19 and TRBJ2-5, reads DGGITQSPKYLFRKEGQNVTLSCEQNLNHDAMYWYRQDPGQGLRLIYYSQIVNDFQKGDIAEGYSVSREKKESFPLTVTSAQKNPTAFYLCASRNLPGETQYFGPGTRLLVL.

The genes are TRBV5-4 and TRBJ2-3; 8 positions agree with TRBD2. Germline V gene sequence: CDR1 SGHNT, CDR2 YYREEE (reference sequence). CDR3 length equals 14 residues. J gave up 2 bases and V 2 bases, and 1 base lay outside the gene matches. In nucleotides, the CDR3 is TGTGCCAGCAGCTTTAGCGGGGCCACAGATACGCAGTATTTT. The encoded protein is CASSFSGATDTQYF.